These 13 T cell receptor beta chains share one sample of origin, sequenced in a study of T cell responses to AZD1222 COVID-19 vaccine. Libraries were prepared by immunoSEQ multiplex PCR; TCRdb keeps only in-frame clonotypes and omits some of them. The sample includes 95,000 to 150,000 clones, over 75% seen only once; the top ten take approximately 1.1%. Material: peripheral blood, obtained on day 0 of AZD1222 vaccination. Receptors were obtained from an adult in good health.

CDR3 in amino acids: CASSPPGLPQETQYF. The CDR3 nucleotides read TGTGCCAGCTCACCACCGGGACTGCCCCAAGAGACCCAGTACTTC. The chain recombines TRBV18 with TRBJ2-5; possible D gene TRBD2, 6 bases. This CDR3 is built from 15 residues. CDR1 and CDR2 (germline): KGHSH, LQKENI. Trimming pared 0 bases from V and 1 base from J, leaving 9 bases between.

This chain connects TRBV4-1 to TRBJ2-7; TRBD1 is a possible D gene (5 bases). This CDR3 contains 15 residues. V lost 0 bases and J lost 1, with 10 bases in between. CDR1 MGHRA and CDR2 YSYEKL come from the germline V gene. The CDR3 protein is CASSQETGVSYEQYF. CDR3 nucleotides: TGCGCCAGCAGCCAAGAAACAGGAGTATCCTACGAGCAGTACTTC.

The V call is TRBV10-3, the J call TRBJ1-1, with 9 positions matching TRBD1. From germline, CDR1 is ENHRY and CDR2 SYGVKD. With V trimmed by 9 bases and J by 3 bases, 5 bases remained unmatched. The length of the CDR3 is 13 residues. The DNA of the CDR3 is TGTGCCATACGATGGACAGGGGACACTGAAGCTTTCTTT. It codes for CAIRWTGDTEAFF.

This clone was seen a handful of times. This rearrangement joins TRBV5-1 to TRBJ1-2; tentatively, D is TRBD1 (6 bases). Trimming left V 4 bases short and J 4 bases short, with 17 bases between. The CDR3 covers 15 residues. CDR1 is SGHRS and CDR2 is YFSETQ in the germline V gene. The CDR3 DNA reads as TGCGCCAGCAGCACTGACCTTGGACAGTTCTATGGCTACACCTTC. Translated, it gives CASSTDLGQFYGYTF.

The genes are TRBV5-8 and TRBJ2-2, with D uncertain. Per the germline V gene, CDR1 is SGHTS and CDR2 is YDEGEE. The CDR3 runs to 11 residues. V lost 9 bases and J 7 bases, leaving 10 bases between the germline ends. Here the CDR3 DNA reads TGTGCCACCGGTTATATCGGGGAGCTGTTTTTT. Residues: CATGYIGELFF.

The chain couples TRBV12-2 to TRBJ1-1; the DNA was not compared with TRBD1, the D call given in the table. TRBV12-2 is a known pseudogene. The CDR3 is 15 amino acids. In nucleotides, the CDR3 is TGTGCAAGTCCCCAAAGGGAAAGGGGGAACACTGAAGCTTTCTTT. Translating it yields CASPQRERGNTEAFF.

The V and J genes are TRBV6-1 and TRBJ1-2; D is unclear. The CDR3 contains 12 residues. Between the trimmed V and J ends, which lost 1 base and 11 bases, there was a span of 11 bases. Germline V lookup: CDR1 MNHNS, CDR2 SASEGT. The CDR3 reads CASSEEGRIYTF. CDR3 bases: TGTGCCAGCAGTGAAGAAGGGAGAATATACACCTTC.

CDR3 DNA: TGTGCCAGCAGTTTAACGGGGGTTTGGTACGAGCAGTACTTC. Its protein product is CASSLTGVWYEQYF. The rearrangement uses TRBV27 and TRBJ2-7, with a possible D match to TRBD2 (6 bases). V gave up 2 bases and J gave up 4 bases, with 12 bases separating them. CDR1 and CDR2 from the germline V gene are MNHEY and SMNVEV (reference sequence). This CDR3 comprises 14 residues.

The chain couples TRBV3-1 (or the pseudogene TRBV3-2) to TRBJ1-5; D is uncertain. The CDR3 extends over 14 amino acids. CDR1 is LGHDT, CDR2 YNNKEL, per germline (reference sequence). Between the trimmed V and J ends, which lost 5 bases and 1 base, there was a span of 9 bases. CDR3 amino acids: CASSRDSSNQPQHF. As DNA, the CDR3 is TGTGCCAGCAGCAGAGATTCCAGCAATCAGCCCCAGCATTTT.

This chain connects TRBV7-9 to TRBJ2-5, with a weak D call TRBD2 (6 bases). Germline V gene data show CDR1 as SEHNR and CDR2 as FQNEAQ (reference sequence). The CDR3 has 16 residues. V lost 2 bases, J lost 0 bases, and 13 bases lay in between. In DNA form, the CDR3 reads TGTGCCAGCAGCTTATGGGCTAGCGTTCACCAAGAGACCCAGTACTTC. This gives the protein CASSLWASVHQETQYF.

The V and J genes are TRBV2 and TRBJ1-1, with 7 bases fitting TRBD1. The J segment lost 3 bases and the V segment lost 8 bases, leaving 9 bases of the junction unmatched. The CDR3 contains 14 residues. Germline CDR1 is SNHLY and CDR2 is FYNNEI. The DNA for the CDR3 is TGTGCCAGCTGCCTGCCAGGGGGAGACACTGAAGCTTTCTTT. Its translation: CASCLPGGDTEAFF.

This sequence joins TRBV6-2 or TRBV6-3 and TRBJ1-6; the D gene is possibly TRBD1 (5 bases). The germline V and J ends were trimmed by 2 bases and 0 bases, with 8 bases remaining between them. CDR1 is MNHEY, CDR2 SVGEGT, per germline. CDR3 length: 16 amino acids. The chain's CDR3 is CASSYQGVSYNSPLHF. Written as DNA, the CDR3 is TGTGCCAGCAGTTACCAGGGTGTCTCCTATAATTCACCCCTCCACTTT.

V and J are TRBV11-2 and TRBJ1-2; no clear D. CDR1 is SGHAT, CDR2 FQNNGV, per germline. The CDR3 loop spans 16 amino acids. Trimming left V 3 bases short and J 1 base short, with 15 bases between. In DNA, the CDR3 is TGTGCCAGCAGCTTGGAGGCGGGGTTACTTAACTATGGCTACACCTTC. Translating it yields CASSLEAGLLNYGYTF. Using reference TRBV11-2 and TRBJ1-2 for the parts outside the CDR3, the full variable domain is EAGVAQSPRYKIIEKRQSVAFWCNPISGHATLYWYQQILGQGPKLLIQFQNNGVVDDSQLPKDRFSAERLKGVDSTLKIQPAKLEDSAVYLCASSLEAGLLNYGYTFGSGTRLTVV.